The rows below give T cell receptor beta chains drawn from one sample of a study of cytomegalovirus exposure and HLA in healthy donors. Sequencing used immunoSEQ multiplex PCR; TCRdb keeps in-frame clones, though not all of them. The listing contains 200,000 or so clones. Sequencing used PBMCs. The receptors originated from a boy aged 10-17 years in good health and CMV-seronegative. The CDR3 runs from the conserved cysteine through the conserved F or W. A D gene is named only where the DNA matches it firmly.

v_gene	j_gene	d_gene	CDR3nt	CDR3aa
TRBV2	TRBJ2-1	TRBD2	TGTGCCAGCAGGAGAGAGGTTAGCGGGGGATGGAATGAGCAGTTCTTC	CASRREVSGGWNEQFF
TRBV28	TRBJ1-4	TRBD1	TGTGCCAGCAGTTTAAAGGGGGCTTGGGAAAAACTGTTTTTT	CASSLKGAWEKLFF
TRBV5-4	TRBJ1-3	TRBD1	TGTGCCAGCACGACAGGGGTGCGGGGAAACACCATATATTTT	CASTTGVRGNTIYF
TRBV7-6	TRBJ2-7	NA	TGTGCCGGGTTTGGAACAGGGTCCTACGAGCAGTACTTC	CAGFGTGSYEQYF
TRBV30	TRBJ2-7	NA	TGTGCCTGGAGACCCCGCTACAGGGCCGGCTCCTACGAGCAGTACTTC	CAWRPRYRAGSYEQYF
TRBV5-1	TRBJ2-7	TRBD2	TGCGCCAGCAGCTTGATAGGCCGACTAGCGGGATCTTTCGAGCAGTACTTC	CASSLIGRLAGSFEQYF
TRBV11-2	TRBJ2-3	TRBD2	TGTGCCAGCAGCGCCTTGACTAGCGGGGGAAAAGATACGCAGTATTTT	CASSALTSGGKDTQYF
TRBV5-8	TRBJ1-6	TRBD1	TGTGCCAGCAGCTTGAACAGGGGAAATAATTCACCCCTCCACTTT	CASSLNRGNNSPLHF
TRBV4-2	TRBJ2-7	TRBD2	TGTGCCAGCAGCCCGACTAGCGCTAACTACGAGCAGTACTTC	CASSPTSANYEQYF
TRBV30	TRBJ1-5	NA	TGTGCCTGGAGTGTGGAGGGAACTTGGAATCAGCCCCAGCATTTT	CAWSVEGTWNQPQHF
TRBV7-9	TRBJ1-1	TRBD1	TGTGCCAGCAGCTCCAACCGACAGGGTTTGAACACTGAAGCTTTCTTT	CASSSNRQGLNTEAFF
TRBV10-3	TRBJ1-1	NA	TGTGCCATCAGTGAATATGGCTCGACACCTCCAGGGCCCACTGAAGCTTTCTTT	CAISEYGSTPPGPTEAFF
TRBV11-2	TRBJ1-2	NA	TGTGCCAGCAGCTTAGGGGTCAGGAAAACCTATGGCTACACCTTC	CASSLGVRKTYGYTF
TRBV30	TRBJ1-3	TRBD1	TGTGCCTGGAGAGGGGGCCTCTCTGGAAACACCATATATTTT	CAWRGGLSGNTIYF
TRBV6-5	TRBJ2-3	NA	TGTGCCAGCAGATCTCGGGATACGCAGTATTTT	CASRSRDTQYF
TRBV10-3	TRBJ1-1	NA	TGTGCCATCAGTGCCCAGGGGATATTAGCTTTCTTT	CAISAQGILAFF
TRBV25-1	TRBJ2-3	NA	TGTGCCAGCAGTGAATCTGATACGCAGTATTTT	CASSESDTQYF
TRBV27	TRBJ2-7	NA	TGTGCCAGCAGTTTATCGGCGCGCGGATACGAGCAGTACTTC	CASSLSARGYEQYF
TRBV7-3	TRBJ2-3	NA	TGTGCCAGCAGTTCTGATATGGGGGGAGATACGCAGTATTTT	CASSSDMGGDTQYF
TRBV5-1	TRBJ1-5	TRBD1	TGCGCCAGCAGCCTCGGGACAGCTAGCAATCAGCCCCAGCATTTT	CASSLGTASNQPQHF
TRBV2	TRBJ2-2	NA	TGTGCCAGCAACCGACAGATCTCAAACACCGGGGAGCTGTTTTTT	CASNRQISNTGELFF
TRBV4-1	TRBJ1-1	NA	TGCGCCAGCAGCCAAGAGGGGCAGCATAGGACTGAAGCTTTCTTT	CASSQEGQHRTEAFF
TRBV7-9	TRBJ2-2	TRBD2	TGTGCCAGCAGTGAGGGACTAGCGGGAGACACCGGGGAGCTGTTTTTT	CASSEGLAGDTGELFF
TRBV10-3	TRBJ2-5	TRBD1	TGTGCCTCAAGGACAGGGGATGAGGAGACCCAGTACTTC	CASRTGDEETQYF
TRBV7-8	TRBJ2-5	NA	TGTGCCAGCAGCCCCCTCGTCGGCAGGGTCCAAGAGACCCAGTACTTC	CASSPLVGRVQETQYF
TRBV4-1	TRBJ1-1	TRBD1	TGCGCCAGCAGAGAACAGGGGTACGCTGAAGCTTTCTTT	CASREQGYAEAFF
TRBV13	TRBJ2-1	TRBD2	TGTGCCAGCAGCTCGGGACTAGCGGGGTCCAATGAGCAGTTCTTC	CASSSGLAGSNEQFF
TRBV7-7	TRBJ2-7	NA	TGTGCCAGCAGCTTACTGCGACAGCCTACCTCCGAGCAGTACTTC	CASSLLRQPTSEQYF
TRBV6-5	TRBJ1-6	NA	TGTGCCAGCAACGCAGCCAGGAGGGACAATTCACCCCTCCACTTT	CASNAARRDNSPLHF
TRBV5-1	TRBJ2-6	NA	TGCGCCAGCAGCTTGGCCGGGTATGAGACCGTCTCTGGGGCCAACGTCCTGACTTTC	CASSLAGYETVSGANVLTF
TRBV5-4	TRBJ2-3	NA	TGTGCCAGCAGCTCGCCTAACAGGGTGGGCACAGATACGCAGTATTTT	CASSSPNRVGTDTQYF
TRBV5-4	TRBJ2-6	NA	TGTGCCAGCAGCCATCCCGGGAAGAACTCTGGGGCCAACGTCCTGACTTTC	CASSHPGKNSGANVLTF
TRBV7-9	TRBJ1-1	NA	TGTGCCAGCAGCCCTAATGCATTAATTGAGACTGAAGCTTTCTTT	CASSPNALIETEAFF
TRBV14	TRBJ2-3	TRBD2	TGTGCCAGAAGACTAGCGGGGGGCAGCACAGATACGCAGTATTTT	CARRLAGGSTDTQYF
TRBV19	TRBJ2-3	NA	TGTGCCAGTTCCGGGGGGCTGGATACGCAGTATTTT	CASSGGLDTQYF
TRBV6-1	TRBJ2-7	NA	TGTGCCAGCAGTGAGGGCAGTTACTACGAGCAGTACTTC	CASSEGSYYEQYF
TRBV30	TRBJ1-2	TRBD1	TGTGCCTGGAGGATACAGGGGTATGGCTACACCTTC	CAWRIQGYGYTF
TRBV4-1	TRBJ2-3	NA	TGCGCCAGCAGTCCGAGGAAGGTAATGACAGATACGCAGTATTTT	CASSPRKVMTDTQYF
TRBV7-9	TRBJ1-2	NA	TGTGCCAGCAGCTCCATACGGGGGGAGGACTATGGCTACACCTTC	CASSSIRGEDYGYTF
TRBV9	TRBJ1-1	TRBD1	TGTGCCAGCAGCATCGGACAGGGGAACACTGAAGCTTTCTTT	CASSIGQGNTEAFF
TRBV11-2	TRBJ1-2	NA	TGTGCCAGCAGCTTAACGACAGACTATGGCTACACCTTC	CASSLTTDYGYTF
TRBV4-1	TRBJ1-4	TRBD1	TGCGCCAGCAGGGACCGGGACAGGGATCTCCTACCTAGTGAAAAACTGTTTTTT	CASRDRDRDLLPSEKLFF
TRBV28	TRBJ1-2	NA	TGTGCCAGCAGTTTATTGGACAGAGCTAACTATGGCTACACCTTC	CASSLLDRANYGYTF
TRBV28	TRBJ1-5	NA	TGTGCCAGCAGTTCCCTTCAACTAAGCAATCAGCCCCAGCATTTT	CASSSLQLSNQPQHF
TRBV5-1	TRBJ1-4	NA	TGCGCCAGCAGCTCGATGATTCAGGGTTCTAATGAAAAACTGTTTTTT	CASSSMIQGSNEKLFF
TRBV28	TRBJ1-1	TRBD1	TGTGCCAGCAGTGCGCCGACAGGGATCGCTGAAGCTTTCTTT	CASSAPTGIAEAFF
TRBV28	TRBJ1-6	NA	TGTGCCAGCAGTCGAGACAAGATTCGGTCACCCCTCCACTTT	CASSRDKIRSPLHF
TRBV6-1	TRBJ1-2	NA	TGTGCCAGCAGCCAGGGATTTTGGTATGGCTACACCTTC	CASSQGFWYGYTF
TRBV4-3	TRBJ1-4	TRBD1	TGCGCCAGCAGCCAAACCGGGACAGGGGGTGAAAAACTGTTTTTT	CASSQTGTGGEKLFF
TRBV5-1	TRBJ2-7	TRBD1	TGCGCCAGCAGCGTGTCCGGGACAGGGCCCTACGAGCAGTACTTC	CASSVSGTGPYEQYF
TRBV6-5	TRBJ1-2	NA	TGTGCCAGCGGGCAGAGAGCTAACTATGGCTACACCTTC	CASGQRANYGYTF
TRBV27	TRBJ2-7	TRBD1	TGTGCCAGCAATCGTGCGGGACAGGGGTTCTACGGGCAGTACTTC	CASNRAGQGFYGQYF